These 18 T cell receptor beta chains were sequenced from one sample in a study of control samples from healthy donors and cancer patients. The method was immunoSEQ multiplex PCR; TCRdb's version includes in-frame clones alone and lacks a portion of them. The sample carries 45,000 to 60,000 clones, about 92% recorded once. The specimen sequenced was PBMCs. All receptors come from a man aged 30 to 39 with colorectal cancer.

CDR3 protein: CASSREGEQYF. The CDR3 nucleotides are TGTGCCAGCAGTCGTGAGGGCGAGCAGTACTTC. This sequence joins TRBV5-4 and TRBJ2-7; D possibly corresponds to TRBD2 (5 bases). Looked up from germline, CDR1 is SGHNT and CDR2 is YYREEE (reference sequence). Trimming removed 5 bases at V and 6 bases at J, with 9 bases between. This CDR3 has 11 amino acids.

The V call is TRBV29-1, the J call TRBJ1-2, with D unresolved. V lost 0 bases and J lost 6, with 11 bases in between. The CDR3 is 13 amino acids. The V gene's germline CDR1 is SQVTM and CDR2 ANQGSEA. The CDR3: CSVEEKGWDGYTF. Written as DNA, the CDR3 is TGCAGCGTTGAAGAGAAGGGTTGGGATGGCTACACCTTC.

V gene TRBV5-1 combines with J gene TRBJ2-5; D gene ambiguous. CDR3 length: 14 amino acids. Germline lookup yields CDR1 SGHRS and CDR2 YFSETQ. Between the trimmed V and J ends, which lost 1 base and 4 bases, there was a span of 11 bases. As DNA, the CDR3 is TGCGCCAGCAGCTTGATGGGGTCCGGAGAGACCCAGTACTTC. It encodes CASSLMGSGETQYF. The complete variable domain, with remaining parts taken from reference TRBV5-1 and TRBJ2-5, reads KAGVTQTPRYLIKTRGQQVTLSCSPISGHRSVSWYQQTPGQGLQFLFEYFSETQRNKGNFPGRFSGRQFSNSRSEMNVSTLELGDSALYLCASSLMGSGETQYFGPGTRLLVL.

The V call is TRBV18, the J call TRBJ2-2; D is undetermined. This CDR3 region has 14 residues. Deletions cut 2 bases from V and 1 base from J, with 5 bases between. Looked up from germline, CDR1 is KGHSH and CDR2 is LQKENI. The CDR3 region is CASSPGLNTGELFF. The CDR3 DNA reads TGTGCCAGCTCACCAGGGTTGAACACCGGGGAGCTGTTTTTT. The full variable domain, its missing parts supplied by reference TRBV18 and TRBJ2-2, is NAGVMQNPRHLVRRRGQEARLRCSPMKGHSHVYWYRQLPEEGLKFMVYLQKENIIDESGMPKERFSAEFPKEGPSILRIQQVVRGDSAAYFCASSPGLNTGELFFGEGSRLTVL.

The CDR3 nucleotides read TGTGCCAGTAGTGCCCGGGACAGGGTGAATGAGCAGTTCTTC. Translated: CASSARDRVNEQFF. The chain has TRBV19 and TRBJ2-1; 9 bases are a match to TRBD1. Germline V lookup: CDR1 LNHDA, CDR2 SQIVND (reference sequence). V shed 5 bases, J shed 7 bases, and the junction held 6 bases outside the gene matches. The CDR3 consists of 14 residues.

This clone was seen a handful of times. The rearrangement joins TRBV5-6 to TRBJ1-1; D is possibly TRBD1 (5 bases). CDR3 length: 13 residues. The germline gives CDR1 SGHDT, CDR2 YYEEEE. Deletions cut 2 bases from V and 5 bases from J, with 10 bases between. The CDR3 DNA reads TGTGCCAGCAGCTTTACAGGAAGGACTGAAGCTTTCTTT. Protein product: CASSFTGRTEAFF.

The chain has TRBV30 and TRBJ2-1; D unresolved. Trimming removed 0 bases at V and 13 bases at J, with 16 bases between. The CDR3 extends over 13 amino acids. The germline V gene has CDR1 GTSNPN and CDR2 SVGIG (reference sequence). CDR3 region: CAWSVNLGYLQFF. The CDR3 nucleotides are TGTGCCTGGAGTGTAAATTTGGGGTATTTACAGTTCTTC.

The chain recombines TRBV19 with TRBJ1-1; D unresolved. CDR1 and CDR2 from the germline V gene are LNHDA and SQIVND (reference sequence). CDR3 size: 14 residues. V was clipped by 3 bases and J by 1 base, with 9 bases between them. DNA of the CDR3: TGTGCCAGTAGTATCACAAATACGAACACTGAAGCTTTCTTT. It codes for CASSITNTNTEAFF.

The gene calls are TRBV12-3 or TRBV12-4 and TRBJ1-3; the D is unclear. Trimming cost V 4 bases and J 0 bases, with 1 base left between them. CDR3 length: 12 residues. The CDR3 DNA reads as TGTGCCAGCAGTTACTCTGGAAACACCATATATTTT. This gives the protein CASSYSGNTIYF.

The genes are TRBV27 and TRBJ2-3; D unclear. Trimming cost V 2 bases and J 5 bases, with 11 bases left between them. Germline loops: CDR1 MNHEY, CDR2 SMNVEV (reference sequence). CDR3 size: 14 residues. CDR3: CASSLVRVGDTQYF. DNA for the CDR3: TGTGCCAGCAGTTTAGTCCGGGTTGGAGATACGCAGTATTTT.

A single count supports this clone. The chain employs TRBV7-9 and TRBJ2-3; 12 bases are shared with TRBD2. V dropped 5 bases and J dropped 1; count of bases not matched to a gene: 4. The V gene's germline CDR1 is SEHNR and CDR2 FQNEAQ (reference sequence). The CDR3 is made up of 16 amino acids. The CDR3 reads CASSARLAGGTDTQYF. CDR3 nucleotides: TGTGCCAGCAGCGCCCGACTAGCGGGAGGCACAGATACGCAGTATTTT.

This chain's CDR3 is CASSQTGPSYGYTF. The CDR3 bases are TGTGCCAGCAGCCAAACCGGGCCTTCCTATGGCTACACCTTC. The rearrangement joins TRBV3-1 (or the pseudogene TRBV3-2) to TRBJ1-2; D gene unclear. Per germline, CDR1 LGHDT and CDR2 YNNKEL (reference sequence). This CDR3 has 14 residues. V was shortened by 2 bases and J by 4 bases, with 11 bases between the two germline ends.

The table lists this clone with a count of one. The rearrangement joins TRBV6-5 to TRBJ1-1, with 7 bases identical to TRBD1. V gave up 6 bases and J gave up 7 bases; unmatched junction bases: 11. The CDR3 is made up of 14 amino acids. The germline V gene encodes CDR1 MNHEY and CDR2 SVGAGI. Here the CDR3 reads CASRTPGGWDEAFF. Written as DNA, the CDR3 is TGTGCCAGCAGGACCCCAGGGGGTTGGGATGAAGCTTTCTTT.

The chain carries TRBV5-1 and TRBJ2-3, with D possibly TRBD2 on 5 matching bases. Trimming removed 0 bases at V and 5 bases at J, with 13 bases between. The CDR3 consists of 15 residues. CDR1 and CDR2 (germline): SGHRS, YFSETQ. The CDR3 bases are TGCGCCAGCAGCTTGGGGGTCGCCGAGGGAGATACGCAGTATTTT. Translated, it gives CASSLGVAEGDTQYF.

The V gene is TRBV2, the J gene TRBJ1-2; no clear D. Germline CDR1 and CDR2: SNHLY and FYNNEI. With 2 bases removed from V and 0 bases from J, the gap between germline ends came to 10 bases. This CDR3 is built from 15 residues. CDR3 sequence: CASSENRIANYGYTF. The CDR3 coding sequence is TGTGCCAGCAGTGAAAATAGGATAGCTAACTATGGCTACACCTTC.

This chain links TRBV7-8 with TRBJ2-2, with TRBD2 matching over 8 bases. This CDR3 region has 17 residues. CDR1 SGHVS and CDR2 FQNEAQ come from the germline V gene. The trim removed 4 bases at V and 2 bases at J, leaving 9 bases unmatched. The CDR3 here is CASSSSGGPSNTGELFF. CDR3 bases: TGTGCCAGCAGCTCCAGCGGGGGCCCCTCCAACACCGGGGAGCTGTTTTTT.

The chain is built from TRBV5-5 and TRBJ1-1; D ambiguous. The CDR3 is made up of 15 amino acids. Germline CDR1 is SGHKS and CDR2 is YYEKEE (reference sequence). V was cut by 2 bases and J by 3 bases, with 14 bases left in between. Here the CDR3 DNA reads TGTGCCAGCAGCTTAATGGCCCCCGGGGACACTGAAGCTTTCTTT. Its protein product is CASSLMAPGDTEAFF.

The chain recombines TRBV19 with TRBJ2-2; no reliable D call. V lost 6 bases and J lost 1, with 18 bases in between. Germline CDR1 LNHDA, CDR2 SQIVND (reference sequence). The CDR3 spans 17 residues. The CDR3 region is CASRTRVGILNTGELFF. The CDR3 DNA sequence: TGTGCCAGTAGAACAAGGGTTGGCATTTTGAACACCGGGGAGCTGTTTTTT.